Shown below are 16 T cell receptor beta chains from a single sample sequenced in a study of response to subunit inactivated influenza vaccine. TCRdb re-called the RT-PCR reads through MiXCR, storing one row per CDR3 protein. This sample yields roughly 290,000 distinct CDR3 sequences, of which about a fifth are seen a single time; 10% belongs to the top ten. This specimen consisted of PBMCs from blood, obtained about 20 months after vaccination. These receptors all stem from a man aged 45 to 75 who received an inactivated influenza vaccine.

This sequence joins TRBV5-1 and TRBJ2-7, with D perhaps matching TRBD1 (6 bases). The CDR3 is 14 amino acids. The ends were cut back, 4 bases at V and 1 base at J, with 12 bases in the middle. The germline CDR1 and CDR2 sequences are SGHRS and YFSETQ. For the CDR3, the DNA is TGCGCCAGCAGCCCAAATACAGGGTCCTACGAGCAGTACTTC. This encodes CASSPNTGSYEQYF.

This chain joins TRBV10-3 and TRBJ2-5; D remains ambiguous. This CDR3 comprises 16 residues. Germline CDR1 is ENHRY and CDR2 is SYGVKD. Trimming cost V 0 bases and J 0 bases, with 11 bases left between them. This chain's CDR3 is CAISESLGAYQETQYF. CDR3 nucleotide sequence: TGTGCCATCAGTGAGTCGTTGGGCGCCTACCAAGAGACCCAGTACTTC.

Here the CDR3 reads CSVEIGDRRTYEQYF. Written as DNA, the CDR3 is TGCAGCGTTGAAATTGGGGACAGACGAACCTACGAGCAGTACTTC. The chain uses TRBV29-1 and TRBJ2-7, with 7 bases aligning to TRBD1. This CDR3 has 15 residues. Germline V CDR1 and CDR2: SQVTM, ANQGSEA. The junction had 9 bases not matched to a gene; V was cut back by 2 bases and J by 2 bases.

This clonotype was found many times. This chain uses TRBV5-4 with TRBJ1-1; D remains ambiguous. Germline V gene data show CDR1 as SGHNT and CDR2 as YYREEE (reference sequence). V lost 1 base and J 2 bases, leaving 6 bases between the germline ends. There are 13 residues in the CDR3. The CDR3 DNA reads as TGTGCCAGCAGCTTGTGGGAAAACACTGAAGCTTTCTTT. It yields the protein CASSLWENTEAFF.

This clonotype has only a few counts. The chain is built from TRBV10-3 and TRBJ1-1, with D possibly being TRBD1 (5 bases). V was cut by 6 bases and J by 1 base, with 12 bases left in between. The germline gives CDR1 ENHRY, CDR2 SYGVKD. This CDR3 is built from 14 residues. CDR3 in amino acids: CAIRGDTANTEAFF. CDR3 DNA: TGTGCCATCAGGGGGGATACGGCGAACACTGAAGCTTTCTTT.

This clonotype showed up just a few times. The genes are TRBV12-3 or TRBV12-4 and TRBJ2-7; D may be TRBD2 (6 bases). CDR3 length equals 14 residues. V was shortened by 1 base and J by 5 bases, with 12 bases between the two germline ends. CDR3 loop: CASSLGGVVDEQYF. The CDR3 DNA follows: TGTGCCAGCAGTTTAGGGGGGGTGGTGGACGAGCAGTACTTC.

As concerns this clonotype: The CDR3 does not end in the conserved phenylalanine or tryptophan, so this is likely a read error. This chain links TRBV10-3 with TRBJ1-4; the D gene is possibly TRBD1 (5 bases). The V end was cut by 7 bases, the J end by 7 bases, with 13 bases between. The germline V gene has CDR1 ENHRY and CDR2 SYGVKD. This CDR3 has 13 amino acids. The CDR3 spells CAITAGAAEKLFC. The CDR3 coding sequence is TGTGCCATCACGGCCGGGGCAGCTGAAAAACTGTTTTGT.

This clonotype has just a few counts. This chain uses TRBV5-5 with TRBJ1-5; a possible D gene is TRBD1 (6 bases). The CDR3 has 15 amino acids. CDR1 and CDR2 from the germline V gene are SGHKS and YYEKEE (reference sequence). Trimming took off 4 bases at V and 2 bases at J, with 13 bases between the two ends. The CDR3 here is CASSTYRDGNQPQHF. In DNA, the CDR3 is TGTGCCAGCAGCACCTACAGGGATGGCAATCAGCCCCAGCATTTT. The entire variable domain, with the rest obtained from reference TRBV5-5 and TRBJ1-5, is as follows: DAGVTQSPTHLIKTRGQQVTLRCSPISGHKSVSWYQQVLGQGPQFIFQYYEKEERGRGNFPDRFSARQFPNYSSELNVNALLLGDSALYLCASSTYRDGNQPQHFGDGTRLSIL.

Worth noting for this clonotype: Relative to the germline gene, one junction end is altered; a read error may explain this. V and J are TRBV5-1 and TRBJ2-3, with D perhaps given as TRBD1 or TRBD2 (5 bases each). CDR1 SGHRS and CDR2 YFSETQ come from the germline V gene. The CDR3 has 14 residues. The CDR3 nucleotides read TGCGCCAGCAGCTGGGACCGCGGAAAAGATAGGCAGTATTTT. Translation gives CASSWDRGKDRQYF.

The chain carries TRBV19 and TRBJ1-5; perhaps TRBD1 as D (6 bases). This CDR3 contains 14 residues. V lost 1 base and J lost 4, with 8 bases in between. Germline loops: CDR1 LNHDA, CDR2 SQIVND (reference sequence). The CDR3 nucleotides are TGTGCCAGTAGTATAGTAGGGGGAAATCAGCCCCAGCATTTT. As protein: CASSIVGGNQPQHF.

This chain links TRBV13 with TRBJ2-6; D unresolved. The V end lost 7 bases, the J end lost 0 bases, and 10 bases lay between the germline ends. The CDR3 loop spans 15 amino acids. The germline V gene encodes CDR1 PRHDT and CDR2 FYEKMQ (reference sequence). CDR3 residues: CASTTESSGANVLTF. The CDR3 DNA is TGTGCCAGCACTACAGAGAGCTCTGGGGCCAACGTCCTGACTTTC.

V is TRBV4-3 and J is TRBJ2-2, with D uncertain. The CDR3 sequence is 15 residues long. The germline V gene has CDR1 LGHNA and CDR2 YSLEER. V shed 1 base and J shed 6 bases, with 12 bases lying between them. Here the CDR3 DNA reads TGCGCCAGCAGCCAAGTTGTGTCATCCTCCGGGGAGCTGTTTTTT. It encodes CASSQVVSSSGELFF.

The chain employs TRBV18 and TRBJ2-7, with D perhaps TRBD1 (6 bases). The germline V gene has CDR1 KGHSH and CDR2 LQKENI. CDR3 size: 14 residues. Trimming cost V 4 bases and J 6 bases, with 16 bases left between them. In DNA form, the CDR3 reads TGTGCCAGCTCACAACGACAGGTGGGGTTCGAGCAGTACTTC. Encoded protein: CASSQRQVGFEQYF.

The V and J genes are TRBV6-5 and TRBJ1-5; 7 nucleotides align to TRBD1. Trimming at V came to 3 bases and at J to 3 bases, leaving 8 bases not matched to a gene. This CDR3 contains 16 residues. Germline V gene sequence: CDR1 MNHEY, CDR2 SVGAGI. This CDR3 reads CASSYRQGANNQPQHF. The CDR3 DNA sequence: TGTGCCAGCAGTTATCGACAGGGTGCAAACAATCAGCCCCAGCATTTT.

The chain carries TRBV7-6 and TRBJ2-1, with 13 bases identical to TRBD2. The CDR3 is 15 amino acids. The V segment lost 4 bases and the J segment 8 bases; nucleotides outside the gene matches: 5. Germline V gene data show CDR1 as SGHVS and CDR2 as FNYEAQ. The CDR3 reads CASSSPLAGGDEQFF. CDR3 nucleotides: TGTGCCAGCAGCTCCCCACTAGCGGGAGGGGATGAGCAGTTCTTC.

The chain recombines TRBV5-1 with TRBJ2-3; TRBD2 matches at 9 bases. The length of the CDR3 is 17 residues. V dropped 3 bases and J dropped 1; count of bases not matched to a gene: 9. The germline CDR1 and CDR2 sequences are SGHRS and YFSETQ. The CDR3 nucleotides are TGCGCCAGCAGCTCCCGATTTAGCGGGAGCGGCACAGATACGCAGTATTTT. Amino acids: CASSSRFSGSGTDTQYF.